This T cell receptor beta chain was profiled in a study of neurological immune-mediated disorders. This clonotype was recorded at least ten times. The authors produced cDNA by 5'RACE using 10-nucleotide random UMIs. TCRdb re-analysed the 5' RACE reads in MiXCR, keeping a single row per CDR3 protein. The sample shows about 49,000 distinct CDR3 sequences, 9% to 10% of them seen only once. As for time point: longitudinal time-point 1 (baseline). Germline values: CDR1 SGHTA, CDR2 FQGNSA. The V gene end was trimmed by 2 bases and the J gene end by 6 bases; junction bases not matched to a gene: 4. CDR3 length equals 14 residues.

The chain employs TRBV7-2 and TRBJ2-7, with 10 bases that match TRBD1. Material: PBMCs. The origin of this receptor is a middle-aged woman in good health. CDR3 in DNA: TGTGCCAGCAGCTTATACGGGACAGGGGCCGAGCAGTACTTC. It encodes CASSLYGTGAEQYF.